This T cell receptor beta chain was sequenced during a study of blood T cell repertoires in COVID-19. Whole-study context: PBMCs, B-cell-depleted T cells, or T cells provided the cDNA or gDNA that made up the material.

As originally analysed: The authors estimated nucleated cell counts from reference gene primer amplification. Assay used: immunoSEQ multiplex PCR; TCRdb lists only in-frame clones, some missing. V, J and clone size were drawn from that table, and D and trimming were deduced from the DNA. The table records more than 100,000 clones, 78% of them present only once. The sequencing sample was made of peripheral blood. This clonotype originated in a man in his 70s with acute or convalescent COVID-19.

CDR3 coding DNA: TGTGCCTGCCTGGAGGGGTACCACACAGATACGCAGTATTTT. Translation: CACLEGYHTDTQYF. The chain joins TRBV30 to TRBJ2-3; possible D gene TRBD2, 6 bases. Per germline, CDR1 GTSNPN and CDR2 SVGIG (reference sequence). This CDR3 is built from 14 residues. Trimming left V 6 bases short and J 2 bases short, with 15 bases between.